This TCR beta chain was recovered during a study of cytotoxic CD8 clonotypes in ibrutinib-treated CLL. Study results and limitations: Public clonotypes, found uncommonly, either contracted or stayed stable on treatment.

Regarding this clone: Antigen specificity is unknown.

The CDR3 has 13 amino acids. V shed 5 bases and J shed 1 base, with 5 bases lying between them. Germline V gene lookup returns CDR1 SSHAT and CDR2 FNYEAQ (reference sequence). Profiling relied on immunoSEQ multiplex PCR, and the TCRdb table lists in-frame clones only, not all of them. The sample comprises about 300,000 clones, roughly two thirds of which are singletons, and around 6.5% rests with the top ten. This specimen was PBMCs, taken after 36 months of ibrutinib treatment. This chain links TRBV7-7 with TRBJ2-2; D call uncertain. This receptor was taken from a human donor with chronic lymphocytic leukemia. The chain's CDR3 is CASSPQNTGELFF. In DNA form, the CDR3 reads TGTGCCAGCAGCCCACAGAACACCGGGGAGCTGTTTTTT.